A selection of T cell receptor beta chains follows, all from one sample in a study of blood T cells in healthy people across ages. Via MiXCR, TCRdb re-called the 5' RACE reads, giving one row per CDR3 protein. Here the sample spans around 1,600,000 distinct CDR3 sequences, approximately 39% being singletons. Sequences were obtained from blood. These receptors were obtained from a woman in her late teens or twenties in good health. Each CDR3 is given with its conserved first and last residue. The order of the fields is CDR3 DNA, CDR3 protein, CDR3 length, J gene, D gene, V gene, clone size. D genes are given only for firm matches. Size values are once, few and many counts, or a class for expanded clones, and some rows have none.

TGTGCCACCAGCAGGCCAAGGAGAGCGGTTTACAATGAGCAGTACTTC CATSRPRRAVYNEQYF 16 TRBJ2-5 - TRBV15 few
TGCAGCGCCCTCGGGTTCCCGCTAGCCAAAAACATTCAGTACTTC CSALGFPLAKNIQYF 15 TRBJ2-4 - TRBV29-1 -
TGTGCCAGCAGTTTAAACCCAGCTAGCGGGACCGAGCAGTACTTC CASSLNPASGTEQYF 15 TRBJ2-7 TRBD2 TRBV7-2 few
TGTGCCAGCAGGAGCCCAGGCGGAGCCTACGAGCAGTACTTC CASRSPGGAYEQYF 14 TRBJ2-7 - TRBV6-1 -
TGCGCCAGCAGCCAGGGTCCTTACACAGATACGCAGTATTTT CASSQGPYTDTQYF 14 TRBJ2-3 - TRBV4-1 -
TGCGCCAGCAGACAAAGCGGGAGGGCCCCGGATGAGCAGTTCTTC CASRQSGRAPDEQFF 15 TRBJ2-1 TRBD2 TRBV4-1 once
TGTGCCAGCAGCCCCAGGACTAGCGGGGGATTCGGGGAGCTGTTTTTT CASSPRTSGGFGELFF 16 TRBJ2-2 TRBD2 TRBV7-2 -
TGTGCCAGCAGCTTAATGGGAAATCAGCCCCAGCATTTT CASSLMGNQPQHF 13 TRBJ1-5 - TRBV27 many
TGTGCCACCAGCCCGGAGGCAGATACGCAGTATTTT CATSPEADTQYF 12 TRBJ2-3 - TRBV15 -
TGCAGTGCTAGAGTGGCGGAGAACTACAATGAGCAGTTCTTC CSARVAENYNEQFF 14 TRBJ2-1 - TRBV20-1 -
TGTGCCAGCAGCGCCCGAGAACCACAGGGCCGTGCTAATGAAAAACTGTTTTTT CASSAREPQGRANEKLFF 18 TRBJ1-4 - TRBV9 -
TGTGCCAGCAGCCCTCCGGGACAGGGGGTTGACACTGAAGCTTTCTTT CASSPPGQGVDTEAFF 16 TRBJ1-1 TRBD1 TRBV7-6 -
TGTGCCAGCAAAAAGGGGGGCCGAAGCACAGATACGCAGTATTTT CASKKGGRSTDTQYF 15 TRBJ2-3 - TRBV6-5 -
TGCAGTGCTAGTCGGGGGGAGCTCGCCGGGGAGCTGTTTTTT CSASRGELAGELFF 14 TRBJ2-2 TRBD2 TRBV20-1 once
TGTGCCAGCTCAACGACCGTCGGGGGGAGGGTCACAGATACGCAGTATTTT CASSTTVGGRVTDTQYF 17 TRBJ2-3 TRBD2 TRBV18 -
TGCAGTGCTCTTAGCGGGAGTGGCTACTACAATGAGCAGTTCTTC CSALSGSGYYNEQFF 15 TRBJ2-1 TRBD2 TRBV20-1 -
TGTGCCAGCAGTGACACAGGGGTCCAGCCCCAGCATTTT CASSDTGVQPQHF 13 TRBJ1-5 TRBD1 TRBV6-5 -
TGTGCCAGCAGCGACGGTTTCACTGAAGCTTTCTTT CASSDGFTEAFF 12 TRBJ1-1 - TRBV7-2 few